Each of the 15 T cell receptor beta chains below was sequenced from the same sample in a study of blood T cell repertoires in COVID-19. Only in-frame clones appear in the TCRdb table, and some are missing; sequencing was by immunoSEQ multiplex PCR. The sample includes 200,000 to 300,000 clones, 65% to 90% of them seen just once. The specimen was peripheral blood. These receptors originate from a man between 40 and 49 years old who had recovered from COVID-19.

The chain couples TRBV27 to TRBJ2-7, with 13 bases lining up with TRBD2. The CDR3 is 16 residues long. Per germline, CDR1 MNHEY and CDR2 SMNVEV (reference sequence). After removal of 8 bases from V and 4 bases from J, the junction contained 11 bases not matched to a gene. The CDR3, as DNA: TGTGCCAGCGCTACACTAGCGGGAGGGCCTAGTTACGAGCAGTACTTC. It yields the protein CASATLAGGPSYEQYF.

The chain carries TRBV5-6 and TRBJ1-1; 8 nucleotides align to TRBD1. V dropped 0 bases and J dropped 3; count of bases not matched to a gene: 7. Germline CDR1 SGHDT, CDR2 YYEEEE. This CDR3 has 16 amino acids. The DNA of the CDR3 is TGTGCCAGCAGCTTGGGGACAGGGTACGGGTACACTGAAGCTTTCTTT. Its protein product is CASSLGTGYGYTEAFF.

V is TRBV19 and J is TRBJ2-5; TRBD2 aligns across 7 bases. The V and J ends lost 3 bases and 1 base, in that order; junction bases with no gene match: 2. CDR1 LNHDA and CDR2 SQIVND come from the germline V gene (reference sequence). This CDR3 comprises 14 residues. CDR3 amino acids: CASSMGGSQETQYF. The CDR3, as DNA: TGTGCCAGTAGTATGGGGGGGTCCCAAGAGACCCAGTACTTC.

This chain joins TRBV7-9 and TRBJ1-2, with TRBD1 matching over 8 bases. V was clipped by 4 bases and J by 3 bases; unmatched bases: 7. From germline, CDR1 is SEHNR and CDR2 FQNEAQ (reference sequence). CDR3 length equals 15 residues. CDR3 nucleotide sequence: TGTGCCAGCAGCTACCGGGACAGGTCAGACTATGGCTACACCTTC. Amino acid sequence: CASSYRDRSDYGYTF.

The chain couples TRBV29-1 to TRBJ1-2; 7 bases match TRBD1. Germline-derived CDR1 and CDR2 are SQVTM and ANQGSEA. CDR3 length equals 14 residues. With V trimmed by 6 bases and J by 0 bases, 7 bases remained unmatched. This CDR3 reads CSVATGLANYGYTF. Here the CDR3 DNA reads TGCAGCGTGGCGACAGGGCTAGCTAACTATGGCTACACCTTC.

The V call is TRBV4-1, the J call TRBJ2-3; 7 nucleotides match TRBD2. Germline V CDR1 and CDR2: MGHRA, YSYEKL. This CDR3 is 16 amino acids long. Unmatched junction bases numbered 10, after V lost 4 bases and J lost 3 bases. CDR3 sequence (DNA): TGCGCCAGCAGCCCCCGAGGGCAGGGAGGGACAGATACGCAGTATTTT. Its protein product is CASSPRGQGGTDTQYF.

J is TRBJ2-7 and V is TRBV14; D is perhaps TRBD2 (5 bases). Germline values: CDR1 SGHDN, CDR2 FVKESK. V was shortened by 0 bases and J by 7 bases, with 13 bases between the two germline ends. The CDR3 totals 14 residues. CDR3 DNA: TGTGCCAGCAGCCAAGATTACGGGGTAGGGGAGCAGTACTTC. Translated: CASSQDYGVGEQYF.

This chain joins TRBV18 and TRBJ1-1, with D possibly matching TRBD1 (5 bases). Per the germline V gene, CDR1 is KGHSH and CDR2 is LQKENI. The CDR3 runs to 18 residues. Trimming removed 4 bases at V and 3 bases at J, with 24 bases between. The CDR3 loop reads CASSRDSIPTDRDTEAFF. As DNA, the CDR3 is TGTGCCAGCTCACGGGACTCAATTCCAACCGACCGTGACACTGAAGCTTTCTTT. Using reference TRBV18 and TRBJ1-1 for the parts outside the CDR3, the full variable domain is NAGVMQNPRHLVRRRGQEARLRCSPMKGHSHVYWYRQLPEEGLKFMVYLQKENIIDESGMPKERFSAEFPKEGPSILRIQQVVRGDSAAYFCASSRDSIPTDRDTEAFFGQGTRLTVV.

This chain uses TRBV4-3 with TRBJ2-1; D is ambiguous. Germline V lookup: CDR1 LGHNA, CDR2 YSLEER. Trimming stripped 4 bases from V and 0 bases from J, with 16 bases between. The CDR3 consists of 17 residues. The CDR3 is CASSPLKFYSSYNEQFF. The DNA of the CDR3 is TGCGCCAGCAGCCCCCTGAAGTTCTACAGCTCCTACAATGAGCAGTTCTTC.

This chain connects TRBV6-1 to TRBJ2-3; 9 nucleotides agree with TRBD2. The germline CDR1 and CDR2 sequences are MNHNS and SASEGT. Trimming took 2 bases from V and 5 from J; bases not matched to a gene: 11. The CDR3 runs 17 residues. The CDR3: CASSEYSAGGPGDTQYF. In DNA form, the CDR3 reads TGTGCCAGCAGTGAATATAGTGCGGGGGGGCCTGGAGATACGCAGTATTTT.

This clone was counted between two and nine times. The chain couples TRBV10-1 to TRBJ2-5, with 9 positions matching TRBD2. This CDR3 region has 15 residues. The ends lost 2 bases at V and 2 bases at J; junction bases unmatched: 3. The germline CDR1 and CDR2 sequences are WNHNN and SYGVQD (reference sequence). The CDR3 sequence is CASSETSGFQETQYF. Written as DNA, the CDR3 is TGCGCCAGCAGTGAGACTAGCGGGTTTCAAGAGACCCAGTACTTC.

The CDR3 coding sequence is TGCGCCAGCAGTGAGACCACTTACACTGAAGCTTTCTTT. It specifies CASSETTYTEAFF. The chain employs TRBV10-2 and TRBJ1-1; D is ambiguous. V gave up 2 bases and J gave up 3 bases, with 7 bases separating them. Germline V gene sequence: CDR1 WSHSY, CDR2 SAAADI. CDR3 length: 13 residues.

This chain connects TRBV10-1 to TRBJ2-1; D is perhaps TRBD1 (5 bases). Germline-derived CDR1 and CDR2 are WNHNN and SYGVQD (reference sequence). The CDR3 runs 13 residues. V was shortened by 6 bases and J by 6 bases, with 12 bases between the two germline ends. The CDR3 reads CASRAGFGNEQFF. The CDR3 DNA reads TGCGCCAGCAGGGCAGGGTTCGGCAATGAGCAGTTCTTC.

This clone was seen a few times. The chain recombines TRBV7-2 with TRBJ2-7; 10 bases match TRBD2. V was pared by 2 bases and J by 7 bases, with 14 bases of the junction left unmatched. Looked up from germline, CDR1 is SGHTA and CDR2 is FQGNSA. The CDR3 consists of 17 residues. The CDR3 reads CASSLRPQREGTWEQYF. In nucleotides, the CDR3 is TGTGCCAGCAGCTTACGGCCGCAGCGGGAGGGGACGTGGGAGCAGTACTTC.

The gene calls are TRBV30 and TRBJ1-6, with 8 bases that match TRBD1. CDR1 and CDR2 (germline): GTSNPN, SVGIG (reference sequence). V lost 1 base, J lost 10 bases, and 12 bases stayed unmatched. There are 16 residues in the CDR3. The CDR3 nucleotides are TGTGCCTGGAGTGACGGGGCAGGGGGCTTTTGGTCACCCCTCCACTTT. It encodes CAWSDGAGGFWSPLHF.